The next 7 T cell receptor beta chains were all read from a single sample in a study of T cells after yellow fever vaccination (dated by TCRdb to about 2019). The treatment or condition label on this specimen signifies: live attenuated yellow fever vaccine strain. Libraries came from 5' RACE. TCRdb lists the instrument as Illumina NovaSeq 6000. TCRdb itself trimmed the public reads at Q25 with fastp, ran MiXCR and retained productive beta chains. Rows matching on CDR3 protein sequence are summarized as one entry with the most common DNA and genes. For this sample there are over 300,000 distinct CDR3 sequences; 4.1% appear just once. Clones ranked in the top ten supply 20% to 25% of the sample. The input for sequencing was PBMCs, taken 5 days after the yellow fever booster vaccination. The receptors originated from a man aged 18 to 30 who received the YFV17D yellow fever vaccine.

In its sample, this clonotype was seen a few times. The chain couples TRBV6-7 to TRBJ1-1, with D tentatively TRBD1 (5 bases). TRBV6-7 is marked as an open reading frame, function uncertain. The CDR3 has 15 amino acids. Between the trimmed V and J ends, which lost 1 base and 3 bases, there was a span of 12 bases. CDR3 amino acids: CASSYYSGEDTEAFF. Here the CDR3 DNA reads TGTGCCAGCAGTTACTATTCGGGGGAGGACACTGAAGCTTTCTTT.

This clonotype has ten or more counts. V is TRBV5-5 and J is TRBJ1-6; TRBD1 matches at 7 bases. Unmatched junction bases numbered 6, after V lost 5 bases and J lost 7 bases. The CDR3 extends over 14 amino acids. Germline V lookup: CDR1 SGHKS, CDR2 YYEKEE (reference sequence). This CDR3 is CASSFQGVNSPLHF. The CDR3, as DNA: TGTGCCAGCAGTTTTCAGGGGGTCAATTCACCCCTCCACTTT.

In this sample, this clonotype turned up a few times. CDR3 region: CASSGRRGAEDTQYF. DNA for the CDR3: TGTGCCAGCAGTGGGAGGAGAGGGGCAGAGGATACGCAGTATTTT. This chain connects TRBV25-1 to TRBJ2-3, with D perhaps given as TRBD1 or TRBD2 (5 bases each). V was shortened by 4 bases and J by 6 bases, with 17 bases between the two germline ends. CDR3 length: 15 amino acids. Germline lookup yields CDR1 MGHDK and CDR2 SYGVNS.

V gene TRBV7-2 combines with J gene TRBJ2-1; D may correspond to TRBD1 or TRBD2 (7 bases each). The germline V gene encodes CDR1 SGHTA and CDR2 FQGNSA. The CDR3 covers 15 residues. V gave up 5 bases and J gave up 6 bases, with 17 bases separating them. The CDR3 is CASSPRQGGVNEQFF. The CDR3 bases are TGTGCCAGCAGCCCCCGACAGGGAGGGGTCAATGAGCAGTTCTTC.

In its sample, this clonotype was seen many times. The gene calls are TRBV6-1 and TRBJ2-7; D remains unclear. This CDR3 has 13 residues. Trimming cost V 6 bases and J 11 bases, with 20 bases left between them. CDR1 is MNHNS, CDR2 SASEGT, per germline. The chain's CDR3 is CASSATGWTMEYV. The CDR3 nucleotides are TGTGCCAGCAGCGCTACGGGCTGGACGATGGAGTACGTC.

In its sample, this clonotype was seen many times. J is TRBJ1-1 and V is TRBV4-3; 7 bases are shared with TRBD1. The CDR3 covers 15 residues. V shed 3 bases, J shed 2 bases, and the junction held 6 bases outside the gene matches. Germline V gene sequence: CDR1 LGHNA, CDR2 YSLEER. In DNA form, the CDR3 reads TGCGCCAGCAGCCACCCGGGACAGACAAACACTGAAGCTTTCTTT. It translates to CASSHPGQTNTEAFF.

This rearrangement joins TRBV19 to TRBJ1-1, with a possible D match to TRBD1 (6 bases). V gave up 3 bases and J gave up 5 bases, with 13 bases separating them. Germline V gene lookup returns CDR1 LNHDA and CDR2 SQIVND (reference sequence). This CDR3 is 14 amino acids long. CDR3: CASSIDQGRTEAFF. The CDR3 DNA follows: TGTGCCAGTAGTATTGATCAGGGGCGGACTGAAGCTTTCTTT.